The 2 T cell receptor beta chains presented below share a single source sample, sequenced in a study of OX40 agonist ivuxolimab in advanced cancers. The method was immunoSEQ multiplex PCR; TCRdb's version includes in-frame clones alone and lacks a portion of them. This sample carries fewer than 65,000 clones, 75% to 90% of them seen once, and the ten largest clones take 5.4%. The sample in question was CD4+ or CD8+ T cells sorted from blood, obtained in a trial of the OX40 agonist ivuxolimab. The source is an adult with an advanced solid tumor such as melanoma, head and neck, liver or kidney cancer.

In nucleotides, the CDR3 is TGTGCCACAGTAGCGGAACTCGGCCCAGATACGCAGTATTTT. Translation: CATVAELGPDTQYF. The chain carries TRBV15 and TRBJ2-3; weak D call: TRBD2 (6 bases). V was cut by 9 bases and J by 4 bases, with 17 bases left in between. CDR3 length: 14 amino acids. Germline V lookup: CDR1 LNHNV, CDR2 YYDKDF (reference sequence).

The chain recombines TRBV9 with TRBJ2-7; TRBD2 is a possible D gene (5 bases). The germline V gene encodes CDR1 SGDLS and CDR2 YYNGEE. Trimming took 2 bases from V and 0 from J, leaving 12 bases between them. The CDR3 runs 15 residues. The DNA for the CDR3 is TGTGCCAGCAGCGTCTACGGGATCCCCTCCTACGAGCAGTACTTC. It is translated as CASSVYGIPSYEQYF.